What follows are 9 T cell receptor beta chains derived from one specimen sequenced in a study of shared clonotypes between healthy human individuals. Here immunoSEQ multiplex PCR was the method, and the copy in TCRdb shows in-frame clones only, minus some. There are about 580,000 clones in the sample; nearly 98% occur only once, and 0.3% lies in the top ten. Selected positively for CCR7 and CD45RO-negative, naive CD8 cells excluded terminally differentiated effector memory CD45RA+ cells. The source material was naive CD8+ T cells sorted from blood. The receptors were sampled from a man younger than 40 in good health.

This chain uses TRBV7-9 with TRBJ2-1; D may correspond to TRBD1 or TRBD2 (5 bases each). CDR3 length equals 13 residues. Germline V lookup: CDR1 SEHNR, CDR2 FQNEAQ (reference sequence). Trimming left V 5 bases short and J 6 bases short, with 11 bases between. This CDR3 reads CASSPERGNEQFF. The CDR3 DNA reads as TGTGCCAGCAGCCCCGAGAGGGGCAATGAGCAGTTCTTC.

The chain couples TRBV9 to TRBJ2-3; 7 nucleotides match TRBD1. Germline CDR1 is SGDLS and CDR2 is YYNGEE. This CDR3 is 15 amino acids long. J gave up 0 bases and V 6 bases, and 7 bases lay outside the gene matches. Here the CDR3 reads CASTTPQGSTDTQYF. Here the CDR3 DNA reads TGTGCCAGCACCACGCCACAGGGGAGCACAGATACGCAGTATTTT.

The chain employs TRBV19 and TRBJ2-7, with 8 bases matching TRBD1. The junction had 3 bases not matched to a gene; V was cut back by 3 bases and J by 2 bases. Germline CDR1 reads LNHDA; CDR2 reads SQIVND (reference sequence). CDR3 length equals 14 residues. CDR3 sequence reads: CASSMTQGAYEQYF. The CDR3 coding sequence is TGTGCCAGTAGTATGACACAGGGGGCCTACGAGCAGTACTTC.

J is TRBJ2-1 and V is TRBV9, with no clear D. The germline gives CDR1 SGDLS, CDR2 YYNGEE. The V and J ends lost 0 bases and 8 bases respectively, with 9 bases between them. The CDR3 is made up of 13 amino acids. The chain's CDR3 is CASSVGLQDEQFF. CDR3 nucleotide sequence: TGTGCCAGCAGCGTAGGCCTCCAGGATGAGCAGTTCTTC.

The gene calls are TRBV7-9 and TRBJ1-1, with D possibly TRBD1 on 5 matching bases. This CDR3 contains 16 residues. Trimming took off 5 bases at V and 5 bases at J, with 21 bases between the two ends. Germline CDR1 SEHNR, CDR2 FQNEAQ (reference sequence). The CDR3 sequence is CASSPLPTGPGTEAFF. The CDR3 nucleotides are TGTGCCAGCAGCCCACTGCCCACTGGGCCAGGGACTGAAGCTTTCTTT.

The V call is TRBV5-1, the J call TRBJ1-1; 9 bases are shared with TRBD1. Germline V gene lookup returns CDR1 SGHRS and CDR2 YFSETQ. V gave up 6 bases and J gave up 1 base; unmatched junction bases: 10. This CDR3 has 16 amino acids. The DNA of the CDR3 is TGCGCCAGCAAAGGTGGGGACAGGGAGAAGAACACTGAAGCTTTCTTT. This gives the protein CASKGGDREKNTEAFF.

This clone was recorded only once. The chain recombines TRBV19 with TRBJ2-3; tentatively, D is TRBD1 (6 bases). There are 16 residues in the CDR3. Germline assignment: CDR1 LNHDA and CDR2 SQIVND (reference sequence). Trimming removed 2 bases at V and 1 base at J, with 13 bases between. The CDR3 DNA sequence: TGTGCCAGTAGTATAATAGGACAGATGGGCACAGATACGCAGTATTTT. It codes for CASSIIGQMGTDTQYF.

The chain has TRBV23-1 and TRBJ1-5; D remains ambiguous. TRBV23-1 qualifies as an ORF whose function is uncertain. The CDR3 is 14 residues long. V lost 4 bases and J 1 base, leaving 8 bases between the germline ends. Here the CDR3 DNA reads TGCGCCAGCAGTCGGAGGCGAAGCAATCAGCCCCAGCATTTT. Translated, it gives CASSRRRSNQPQHF.

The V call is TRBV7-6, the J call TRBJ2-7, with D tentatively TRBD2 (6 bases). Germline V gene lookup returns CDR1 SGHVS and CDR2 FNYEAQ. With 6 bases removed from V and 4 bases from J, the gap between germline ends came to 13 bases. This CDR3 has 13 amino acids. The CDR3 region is CASSPKSGYEQYF. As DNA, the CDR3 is TGTGCCAGCAGTCCAAAGAGCGGGTACGAGCAGTACTTC. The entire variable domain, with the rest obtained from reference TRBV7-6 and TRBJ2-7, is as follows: GAGVSQSPRYKVTKRGQDVALRCDPISGHVSLYWYRQALGQGPEFLTYFNYEAQQDKSGLPNDRFSAERPEGSISTLTIQRTEQRDSAMYRCASSPKSGYEQYFGPGTRLTVT.